The source of this TCR beta chain is a study of T cell changes during pregnancy in multiple sclerosis. Sequenced by immunoSEQ multiplex PCR; TCRdb stores in-frame clones only, minus some. The table lists 30,000 to 40,000 clones, roughly 93% of them singletons. Trimming took 3 bases from V and 5 from J; bases not matched to a gene: 7. Germline V gives CDR1 SQVTM, CDR2 ANQGSEA. The CDR3 is made up of 15 amino acids. The sequencing used CD8+ T cells from peripheral blood mononuclear cells, collected in the third trimester of pregnancy. This chain uses TRBV29-1 with TRBJ1-4, with 9 bases that match TRBD1. The clonotype originates from a female donor with multiple sclerosis, enrolled in a pregnancy study. CDR3 in DNA: TGCAGCGTTGAGGGACAGGGCTTTGGGAATGAAAAACTGTTTTTT. Translation gives CSVEGQGFGNEKLFF. The full variable domain, in which reference TRBV29-1 and TRBJ1-4 provide the parts outside the CDR3, is SAVISQKPSRDICQRGTSLTIQCQVDSQVTMMFWYRQQPGQSLTLIATANQGSEATYESGFVIDKFPISRPNLTFSTLTVSNMSPEDSSIYLCSVEGQGFGNEKLFFGSGTQLSVL.